This T cell receptor (beta chain) emerged from a study of cytomegalovirus exposure and HLA in healthy donors. Findings of the study overall: A previous analysis found most TCR beta V segments productive roughly 87% or roughly 30% of the time. Apparent HLA restriction characterized most CMV-associated TCR beta chains in a later analysis.

The PCR ran on 60 Vbeta and 13 Jbeta primers. Under the authors' procedure: Around 10 million of the roughly 80 million unique TCR beta chains counted in a later analysis were shared. Clones were read by immunoSEQ multiplex PCR, and TCRdb kept only the in-frame ones, dropping some. That table is the source of V, J and clone size, and D and trimming were worked out from the DNA. Recorded for this sample: 55,000 to 75,000 clones. CDR1 and CDR2 from the germline V gene are SGHTS and YDEGEE. The CDR3 has 15 residues. For this clone: Its antigen is not known. One end of the junction fails to match germline, which may point to a read error.

The source material was PBMCs. The sequence came from a male donor in good health and CMV-seronegative. The chain recombines TRBV5-8 with TRBJ2-1, with TRBD2 identical over 7 bases. CDR3 sequence: CASSSRLASDNEQFF. CDR3 coding DNA: TGTGCCAGCAGCTCAAGACTAGCCTCCGACAATGAGCAGTTCTTC. The full variable domain, its missing parts supplied by reference TRBV5-8 and TRBJ2-1, is EAGVTQSPTHLIKTRGQQATLRCSPISGHTSVYWYQQALGLGLQFLLWYDEGEERNRGNFPPRFSGRQFPNYSSELNVNALELEDSALYLCASSSRLASDNEQFFGPGTRLTVL.